The 28 T cell receptor beta chains listed next were all sequenced from one sample in a study of T cells in Graves' hyperthyroidism and ophthalmopathy. It was RNA transcripts that yielded the amplified TCR beta CDR3 regions. The HTBI primer set was used in a first-round RT-PCR of the TCR CDR3. TCRdb reanalysed the multiplex PCR reads using MiXCR and keeps one entry per CDR3 protein. The sample records fewer than 450,000 distinct CDR3 sequences, approximately 17% being singletons. Sequencing used blood. The receptors were gathered from a man between 18 and 29 years old with Graves' ophthalmopathy.

This clonotype has at least ten counts. The J gene is TRBJ2-2, the V gene TRBV3-1; D unclear. V gave up 2 bases and J gave up 4 bases, with 2 bases separating them. Per germline, CDR1 LGHDT and CDR2 YNNKEL (reference sequence). CDR3 length: 12 amino acids. This CDR3 reads CASSQSTGELFF. The CDR3 DNA is TGTGCCAGCAGCCAAAGCACCGGGGAGCTGTTTTTT.

This chain links TRBV6-2 or TRBV6-3 with TRBJ1-5, with 8 positions matching TRBD1. CDR3 length: 15 amino acids. Germline loops: CDR1 MNHEY, CDR2 SVGEGT. Trimming removed 5 bases from V and 5 bases from J; junction bases left unmatched: 8. CDR3 protein: CASSPRTGRDQPQHF. DNA of the CDR3: TGTGCCAGCAGTCCCCGGACAGGGCGAGATCAGCCCCAGCATTTT.

This clonotype showed up many times. The chain combines TRBV2 with TRBJ2-7; perhaps TRBD2 as D (7 bases). V lost 7 bases and J 6 bases, leaving 13 bases between the germline ends. CDR1 SNHLY and CDR2 FYNNEI come from the germline V gene. The CDR3 is 12 amino acids. CDR3 sequence reads: CASKGRGGEQYF. The CDR3, as DNA: TGTGCCAGCAAAGGGAGGGGGGGCGAGCAGTACTTC.

This clonotype was observed at least ten times. The J gene is TRBJ1-1, the V gene TRBV19; 8 nucleotides agree with TRBD1. V gave up 10 bases and J gave up 0 bases; unmatched junction bases: 7. The CDR3 contains 14 residues. Germline V gene sequence: CDR1 LNHDA, CDR2 SQIVND (reference sequence). The CDR3 spells CAISRTGLNTEAFF. The DNA of the CDR3 is TGTGCCATCAGCCGGACAGGGTTGAACACTGAAGCTTTCTTT. The full variable domain, with the rest looked up from reference TRBV19 and TRBJ1-1, is DGGITQSPKYLFRKEGQNVTLSCEQNLNHDAMYWYRQDPGQGLRLIYYSQIVNDFQKGDIAEGYSVSREKKESFPLTVTSAQKNPTAFYLCAISRTGLNTEAFFGQGTRLTVV.

This clonotype was counted a few times. The V gene is TRBV25-1, the J gene TRBJ2-7, with D hard to call. Trimming took off 3 bases at V and 6 bases at J, with 12 bases between the two ends. This CDR3 spans 13 amino acids. The germline gives CDR1 MGHDK, CDR2 SYGVNS. This chain's CDR3 is CASSDPAGGEQYF. The CDR3 coding sequence is TGTGCCAGCAGTGATCCCGCAGGCGGCGAGCAGTACTTC.

The chain links TRBV20-1 to TRBJ1-6, with unresolved D. V lost 0 bases to trimming and J lost 0 bases, with 12 bases between them. CDR1 is DFQATT, CDR2 SNEGSKA, per germline (reference sequence). The CDR3 runs to 17 residues. The CDR3 DNA reads TGCAGTGCTAGAGATCCTCTGACGTACTCCTATAATTCACCCCTCCACTTT. Protein product: CSARDPLTYSYNSPLHF.

This clonotype has only a few counts. The J gene is TRBJ2-6, the V gene TRBV7-9, with TRBD1 matching over 7 bases. This CDR3 region has 17 residues. Germline V CDR1 and CDR2: SEHNR, FQNEAQ (reference sequence). V shed 4 bases and J 0 bases; nucleotides not matched to a gene: 6. The DNA of the CDR3 is TGTGCCAGCAGCTCTCGGACAGGAGCCTCTGGGGCCAACGTCCTGACTTTC. Translating it yields CASSSRTGASGANVLTF.

This clonotype was seen at least ten times. J is TRBJ2-7 and V is TRBV20-1, with TRBD2 matching 9 bases. V trimming: 1 base; J trimming: 5 bases; junction bases outside the gene matches: 6. Germline V gives CDR1 DFQATT, CDR2 SNEGSKA (reference sequence). The CDR3 loop spans 14 amino acids. As DNA, the CDR3 is TGCAGTGCTAGAGGAAGTCCTAGCGGGAACGAGCAGTACTTC. Protein: CSARGSPSGNEQYF.

Notes on this clonotype: A much larger clonotype is one base distant, so this may be a read error. The rearrangement links TRBV20-1 to TRBJ1-3; D not certain. Trimming pared 2 bases from V and 8 bases from J, leaving 16 bases between. Germline V gene sequence: CDR1 DFQATT, CDR2 SNEGSKA (reference sequence). This CDR3 comprises 14 residues. In DNA form, the CDR3 reads TGCAGTGCTAGATCCGCGGTAGGGATCGACACCATATATTTT. Translation gives CSARSAVGIDTIYF.

This clonotype has ten or more counts. The chain's CDR3 is CASSFPAGGLSTDTQYF. The CDR3 nucleotides are TGTGCCAGCAGTTTCCCGGCGGGGGGCCTAAGCACAGATACGCAGTATTTT. The chain links TRBV12-3 or TRBV12-4 to TRBJ2-3, with 8 nucleotides matching TRBD2. V dropped 3 bases and J dropped 0; count of bases not matched to a gene: 8. The length of the CDR3 is 17 residues.

V usage is TRBV5-1 and J usage is TRBJ2-3; tentative D call: TRBD2 (7 bases). This CDR3 region has 14 residues. The germline V gene has CDR1 SGHRS and CDR2 YFSETQ. V shed 3 bases and J shed 2 bases, with 10 bases lying between them. CDR3 protein: CASSWEGDTDTQYF. The CDR3 nucleotides are TGCGCCAGCAGCTGGGAGGGGGACACAGATACGCAGTATTTT.

This clonotype was recorded a few times. This rearrangement joins TRBV12-3 or TRBV12-4 to TRBJ2-5; 11 positions agree with TRBD1. V lost 2 bases to trimming and J lost 5 bases; unmatched junction nucleotides: 10. The CDR3 extends over 17 amino acids. CDR3 sequence reads: CASSLFGQGAGGETQYF. CDR3 nucleotides: TGTGCCAGCAGTTTATTTGGACAGGGGGCGGGCGGTGAGACCCAGTACTTC.

The genes are TRBV11-2 and TRBJ2-2; TRBD2 might be the D (6 bases). Trimming took 5 bases from V and 2 from J, leaving 9 bases between them. This CDR3 comprises 14 residues. Germline V gene lookup returns CDR1 SGHAT and CDR2 FQNNGV. The CDR3 DNA reads TGTGCCAGCAGCGGGGACTTTAACACCGGGGAGCTGTTTTTT. It is translated as CASSGDFNTGELFF.

In this sample, this clonotype turned up many times. The chain links TRBV12-3 or TRBV12-4 to TRBJ1-1; 7 nucleotides agree with TRBD1. V trimming: 6 bases; J trimming: 1 base; junction bases outside the gene matches: 8. CDR3 length: 15 residues. The CDR3 sequence: CASSHRTGPNTEAFF. The CDR3 DNA reads as TGTGCCAGCAGCCATAGGACAGGACCGAACACTGAAGCTTTCTTT.

This clonotype has at least ten counts. V is TRBV15 and J is TRBJ2-6; maybe TRBD2 (6 bases). This CDR3 contains 15 residues. With 5 bases removed from V and 0 bases from J, the gap between germline ends came to 8 bases. The germline gives CDR1 LNHNV, CDR2 YYDKDF (reference sequence). The CDR3 DNA follows: TGTGCCACCAGCGGAGGGAACTCTGGGGCCAACGTCCTGACTTTC. Its translation is CATSGGNSGANVLTF.

The J gene is TRBJ2-1, the V gene TRBV11-3, with 12 bases lining up with TRBD1. The length of the CDR3 is 15 residues. V lost 5 bases, J lost 7 bases, and 6 bases stayed unmatched. Germline V gives CDR1 SGHNT, CDR2 YENEEA. The CDR3 DNA is TGTGCCAGCAGCCCGGGACAGGGGGCGCGTAATGAGCAGTTCTTC. Translated, it gives CASSPGQGARNEQFF.

Many counts were recorded for this clonotype. This chain links TRBV6-1 with TRBJ2-5; 8 bases map to TRBD2. The CDR3 consists of 17 residues. The V gene end was trimmed by 1 base and the J gene end by 4 bases; junction bases not matched to a gene: 11. In germline, CDR1 is MNHNS, CDR2 SASEGT. CDR3 protein: CASSEGAQRGWGETQYF. CDR3 DNA sequence: TGTGCCAGCAGTGAAGGAGCCCAGCGGGGGTGGGGAGAGACCCAGTACTTC.

Comments on this clonotype: With a much larger clone just one base away, this may be a read error. The conserved phenylalanine or tryptophan is not found at the CDR3 terminus, so this likely reflects a read error. The chain links TRBV18 to TRBJ1-5, with unresolved D. The germline V gene has CDR1 KGHSH and CDR2 LQKENI. The CDR3 loop spans 14 amino acids. V was trimmed by 4 bases and J by 6 bases, leaving 13 bases between them. CDR3 coding DNA: TGTGCCAGCTCACGAACCCTAACGGTTCAGCCCCAGCATTCT. Its translation: CASSRTLTVQPQHS.

The chain links TRBV19 to TRBJ2-2; TRBD1 might be the D (6 bases). The CDR3 extends over 14 amino acids. Trimming stripped 7 bases from V and 1 base from J, with 10 bases between. CDR1 is LNHDA and CDR2 is SQIVND in the germline V gene (reference sequence). The CDR3 spells CASKRTENTGELFF. The CDR3 coding sequence is TGTGCCAGTAAACGGACAGAGAACACCGGGGAGCTGTTTTTT.

Ten or more counts support this clonotype. This sequence joins TRBV27 and TRBJ1-5, with 7 bases identical to TRBD1. The CDR3 runs 15 residues. V trimming: 6 bases; J trimming: 0 bases; junction bases outside the gene matches: 5. CDR1 is MNHEY and CDR2 is SMNVEV in the germline V gene (reference sequence). The CDR3 region has the DNA TGTGCCAGCAGGAACTACAGGGGTAGCAATCAGCCCCAGCATTTT. Translated, it gives CASRNYRGSNQPQHF.

This clonotype was counted at least ten times. The chain joins TRBV10-3 to TRBJ1-2; tentatively, D is TRBD1 (5 bases). The CDR3 extends over 15 amino acids. Germline-derived CDR1 and CDR2 are ENHRY and SYGVKD. V was pared by 7 bases and J by 4 bases, with 19 bases between. CDR3 protein: CAIKGPNDPIYGYTF. In DNA form, the CDR3 reads TGTGCCATCAAGGGGCCCAACGACCCTATCTATGGCTACACCTTC.

This clonotype was seen many times. This rearrangement joins TRBV7-2 to TRBJ1-4; D gene unclear. CDR1 SGHTA and CDR2 FQGNSA come from the germline V gene. The CDR3 has 15 amino acids. V was cut by 5 bases and J by 0 bases, with 10 bases left in between. The CDR3 DNA reads as TGTGCCAGCAGCGAAGAGCCTGCAACTAATGAAAAACTGTTTTTT. This gives the protein CASSEEPATNEKLFF.

In its sample, this clonotype was seen many times. The V and J genes are TRBV27 and TRBJ1-1, with D perhaps matching TRBD1 (6 bases). This CDR3 comprises 14 residues. Trimming stripped 3 bases from V and 1 base from J, with 9 bases between. Germline-derived CDR1 and CDR2 are MNHEY and SMNVEV (reference sequence). The CDR3 is CASSFTGSNTEAFF. CDR3 nucleotide sequence: TGTGCCAGCAGTTTTACAGGGTCGAACACTGAAGCTTTCTTT.

This sequence joins TRBV29-1 and TRBJ1-2; 8 nucleotides align to TRBD1. The CDR3 contains 13 residues. CDR1 is SQVTM, CDR2 ANQGSEA, per germline. The junction had 7 bases not matched to a gene; V was cut back by 6 bases and J by 4 bases. DNA of the CDR3: TGCAGCGTCATGACAGGGGAACTCTATGGCTACACCTTC. It encodes CSVMTGELYGYTF. Based on the CDR3 plus reference TRBV29-1 and TRBJ1-2, the full variable domain is SAVISQKPSRDICQRGTSLTIQCQVDSQVTMMFWYRQQPGQSLTLIATANQGSEATYESGFVIDKFPISRPNLTFSTLTVSNMSPEDSSIYLCSVMTGELYGYTFGSGTRLTVV.

This clonotype occurred many times. V usage is TRBV2 and J usage is TRBJ1-2; a possible D gene is TRBD1 (6 bases). The CDR3 is 15 residues long. Germline CDR1 SNHLY, CDR2 FYNNEI. Between the trimmed V and J ends, which lost 0 bases and 7 bases, there was a span of 15 bases. The chain's CDR3 is CASSEAVAAGVGYTF. The CDR3 DNA is TGTGCCAGCAGTGAAGCTGTGGCGGCAGGGGTTGGCTACACCTTC.

The chain combines TRBV3-1 with TRBJ2-2; D is uncertain. Trimming took 1 base from V and 3 from J, leaving 9 bases between them. Germline lookup yields CDR1 LGHDT and CDR2 YNNKEL (reference sequence). The CDR3 loop spans 15 amino acids. The CDR3, as DNA: TGTGCCAGCAGCCAAGTATCCTCCTACACCGGGGAGCTGTTTTTT. Protein sequence: CASSQVSSYTGELFF.

Regarding this clonotype: This may come from a read error, since a much larger clone is one base off. The CDR3 ends on some other residue instead of the conserved phenylalanine or tryptophan, so this is likely a read error. The chain couples TRBV6-1 to TRBJ2-7; TRBD1 matches 7 bases. V lost 7 bases and J lost 5; bases outside the gene matches: 14. Germline V gene sequence: CDR1 MNHNS, CDR2 SASEGT. This CDR3 is 15 amino acids long. For the CDR3, the DNA is TGTGCCAGCAAAAAGGGGCGGACAGGTGATCACGAGCAGTACCTC. Its protein product is CASKKGRTGDHEQYL.

The sample holds many counts of this clonotype. This chain links TRBV11-1 with TRBJ2-1; TRBD1 agrees at 8 bases. The CDR3 is 17 amino acids. Germline CDR1 is SGHAT and CDR2 is FQDESV (reference sequence). The J segment lost 8 bases and the V segment lost 5 bases, leaving 17 bases of the junction unmatched. The chain's CDR3 is CASSPPWLAGGEDEQFF. CDR3 nucleotide sequence: TGTGCCAGCAGCCCACCATGGCTGGCAGGGGGCGAGGATGAGCAGTTCTTC.